Given below is one TCR beta chain in context. Its antigen is still unknown. No much larger clonotype is one base removed from it; base qualities were not supplied. The source of the sample is a study of CD8 T cells in seronegative destructive rheumatoid arthritis (TCRdb year 2020). Concerning the study at large: Most of the eight CND-RA patients were receiving biological drugs at sampling. The seropositive RA, seronegative RA and healthy control comparison cohorts were obtained from an earlier published TCRbeta dataset rather than being newly sequenced. Peripheral CD8+ TCRbeta repertoires of CCP-negative destructive rheumatoid arthritis (CND-RA) patients were compared with newly diagnosed seropositive RA, seronegative RA and healthy controls. Broader findings and caveats from the paper: Because no diagnostic samples were available, the TCR repertoire differences may partly reflect poor disease control over the years rather than being present at onset. The authors read the apparently distinct set of enriched public clonotypes carried by CND-RA patients as support for a separate disease subset. The small size of the CND-RA cohort was acknowledged as a study limitation. Across the 100,000 to 150,000 clonotypes tested, no public clonotype enrichment remained significant after Benjamini-Hochberg correction. Once age was adjusted for, the CD8+ TCRbeta repertoires of CND-RA patients appeared less diverse and more clonal than the repertoires of other RA subtypes. Compared with controls and other RA subtypes, CND-RA repertoires contained more CMV-reactive and fewer influenza A-reactive CD8+ TCRbeta sequences.

CND-RA patients were negative for the clinical CCP2 antibody test, and joint destruction progressed despite active therapy. Every CND-RA patient had failed conventional anti-rheumatic therapy and showed typical joint destruction in the wrists and ankles. Sampling of CND-RA patients was performed not at diagnosis but after long disease histories, which spanned decades in several cases. Each patient provided approximately 46 millilitres of EDTA-anticoagulated peripheral blood. Peripheral blood mononuclear cells were isolated by Ficoll-Paque PLUS density gradient separation. AutoMACS magnetic bead positive selection was used to isolate CD8+ cells from fresh or cryopreserved PBMCs, and purity was verified by flow cytometry. Genomic DNA was extracted using Nucleospin Tissue or Tissue XS kits and then quantified on a Qubit 2.0 fluorometer. In the germline V gene, CDR1 corresponds to MGHRA and CDR2 to YSYEKL. The V and J ends are trimmed by 3 bases and 4 bases, leaving 13 bases between them. Counted from cysteine to phenylalanine, this CDR3 has 14 amino acids. CDR3 DNA only is kept here, 42 bases in frame from base 1.

Following the manufacturer's instructions, genomic DNA from CD8+ cells served as the input for TCRbeta sequencing. TCRbeta sequencing used the immunoSEQ assay and was run at a genomics technology centre in Finland. As for the authors' bioinformatics: Clonotype tables from the immunoSEQ preprocessing pipeline were converted to VDJtools format, and non-productive clonotypes were removed. Samples below 10,000 reads were excluded and the rest subsampled to 10,000 reads; most of the eight CND-RA samples passed. Using the VDJtools CalcDiversityStats function on data subsampled to 10,000 reads, the Shannon-Wiener, Simpson and clonality indices were calculated. Non-singleton TCRbeta clonotypes were hard-matched, with no mismatches allowed, against VDJdb to infer antigen specificity. CDR3 sequences that differed by one amino acid (Hamming distance 1) were grouped together into clusters with potentially shared antigen targets. Group enrichment of public clonotypes was tested with one-sided Fisher's exact tests after groups were resampled to six samples, with the procedure repeated ten times. This immuneACCESS table, as held by TCRdb, lists in-frame sequences with V and J called but not all clones. Of the missing ones, under half trace to an unresolved V gene in checked studies; the others have no known cause. That table furnishes V, J and clone size, whereas the DNA furnished D and trimming. Within this sample are 960 or so clones, with roughly 82% of them counted one time only. The ten most abundant clones make up around 20% of the sample.

The specimen sequenced was CD8+ T cells from blood. Here the chain combines TRBV4-1 and TRBJ2-7, with a tentative D gene TRBD1 over 5 matching bases. This sequence was found in a woman aged 55 to 80 with seronegative destructive rheumatoid arthritis. The nucleotides are TGCGCCAGCAGCCATACCGCAGGGTCGTACGAGCAGTACTTC. It translates as CASSHTAGSYEQYF.